These 3 T cell receptor beta chains were sequenced from one sample in a study of blood T cell repertoires in COVID-19. This table comes from immunoSEQ multiplex PCR, and its TCRdb copy is limited to in-frame clones, with some not included. The table has around 130,000 clones, roughly 85% seen once. Sequencing input: peripheral blood. These receptors were collected from a human donor in a cohort sampled during active COVID-19.

This clone appeared once. V is TRBV9 and J is TRBJ1-6; 7 bases map to TRBD1. Germline-derived CDR1 and CDR2 are SGDLS and YYNGEE. With 5 bases clipped from V and 8 bases from J, the junction kept 4 bases outside the gene matches. The CDR3 sequence is 13 residues long. CDR3 region: CASRTGNHSPLHF. In DNA, the CDR3 is TGTGCCAGCAGGACAGGGAACCATTCACCCCTCCACTTT.

V usage is TRBV11-2 and J usage is TRBJ1-2; D is unclear. CDR1 SGHAT and CDR2 FQNNGV come from the germline V gene. The ends were cut back, 5 bases at V and 8 bases at J, with 12 bases in the middle. This CDR3 has 12 residues. Here the CDR3 reads CASSPGAGGYTF. As DNA, the CDR3 is TGTGCCAGCAGCCCGGGCGCGGGGGGCTACACCTTC.

This chain connects TRBV9 to TRBJ2-5, with D possibly being TRBD2 (6 bases). The CDR3 is 15 amino acids. The germline V gene has CDR1 SGDLS and CDR2 YYNGEE. The V and J ends lost 4 bases and 2 bases respectively, with 15 bases between them. The chain's CDR3 is CASSRSGSGQETQYF. CDR3 nucleotides: TGTGCCAGCAGCCGCAGCGGGTCAGGTCAAGAGACCCAGTACTTC.